This T cell receptor beta chain was sequenced during a study of regulatory T cells in long-lasting Graves disease. Study observations and caveats: Newly diagnosed patients had higher TCR diversity than persistent Graves' patients did.

In regard to this clonotype: Antigen unknown. This may be a read error, as it is one base from a much larger clone.

Assembly of TCR beta libraries relied on iRepertoire HTBI primers together with Arm-PCR of CDR3 regions. TCRdb recomputed calls from the multiplex PCR reads with MiXCR, one row per CDR3 protein. The repertoire holds under 450,000 distinct CDR3 sequences, around 15% seen once, with 20% to 25% in the top ten. Time point denoted: newly diagnosed GD, antithyroid drugs for less than 3 months. The TCR library was made from RNA that had been extracted from PBMCs in TRIzol. J was trimmed by 7 bases and V by 5 bases; bases with no gene match: 3. This CDR3 contains 12 residues. CDR1 and CDR2 (germline): MDHEN, SYDVKM. The sample was also linked to a second study, of T cells in Graves' hyperthyroidism and ophthalmopathy. From that report: Graves' hyperthyroidism was deemed stable given no ophthalmopathy progression within 18 months. The HTBI set primed first-round TCR CDR3 RT-PCR.

The sample was peripheral blood mononuclear cells (PBMCs), taken at new diagnosis, from a patient treated with antithyroid drugs. This chain connects TRBV28 to TRBJ2-3, with 7 bases matching TRBD1. This receptor was identified in a woman aged 18 to 35 with Graves disease. The CDR3 loop is CASSHRGNTQYF. The CDR3 bases are TGTGCCAGCAGTCACAGGGGAAATACGCAGTATTTT.